This entry concerns a single TCR beta chain. These data belong to a study of control samples from healthy donors and cancer patients. Trimming cost V 6 bases and J 7 bases; bases outside gene matches: 13. The CDR3 is 16 residues long. Looked up from germline, CDR1 is SGHTA and CDR2 is FQGNSA. Data came from immunoSEQ multiplex PCR; TCRdb stores just in-frame clones and leaves some out. The table has roughly 49,000 clones, approximately 94% seen once. Source material: PBMCs. The TCR sequence derives from a man younger than 45 with colorectal cancer. This chain links TRBV7-2 with TRBJ2-1; 9 bases line up with TRBD1. This chain's CDR3 is CASRYTGQGIVNEQFF. CDR3 coding DNA: TGTGCCAGCAGGTACACTGGACAGGGGATTGTAAATGAGCAGTTCTTC.